The rows below give T cell receptor beta chains drawn from one sample of a study of cytomegalovirus exposure and HLA in healthy donors. Clones were sequenced by immunoSEQ multiplex PCR, and TCRdb holds only the in-frame ones, with some missing. Its clone listing holds 56,000 or so clones. The sequenced sample consisted of PBMCs. The receptors derive from a man aged 35-49 years in good health and CMV-seropositive. The CDR3 runs from the conserved cysteine through the conserved F or W. A D gene is named only where the DNA matches it firmly.

J | D | V | CDR3
TRBJ2-3 | NA | TRBV7-2 | CASIPEQISSTDTQYF
TRBJ2-3 | NA | TRBV9 | CASSREGQIGPRATQYF
TRBJ1-5 | TRBD1 | TRBV30 | CAWSEGAGNQPQHF
TRBJ2-7 | TRBD2 | TRBV18 | CASSPTGTSGRSFSEQYF
TRBJ2-1 | TRBD2 | TRBV6-5 | CASSSTSGSEFF
TRBJ2-2 | NA | TRBV5-1 | CASGPGSQNTGELFF
TRBJ1-5 | NA | TRBV6-1 | CASSPSEVQPQHF
TRBJ2-7 | NA | TRBV10-3 | CAISETVPSEQYF
TRBJ1-6 | NA | TRBV7-3 | CASSLGQYSPLHF
TRBJ2-7 | NA | TRBV29-1 | CSMAGQRNEQYF
TRBJ2-3 | TRBD2 | TRBV6-1 | CASRPPTSGTDTQYF
TRBJ2-7 | NA | TRBV19 | CASSIGARVGTYEQYF
TRBJ1-2 | NA | TRBV28 | CAIYGDTTNYGYTF
TRBJ2-7 | TRBD2 | TRBV19 | CASSPSGGSYEQYF